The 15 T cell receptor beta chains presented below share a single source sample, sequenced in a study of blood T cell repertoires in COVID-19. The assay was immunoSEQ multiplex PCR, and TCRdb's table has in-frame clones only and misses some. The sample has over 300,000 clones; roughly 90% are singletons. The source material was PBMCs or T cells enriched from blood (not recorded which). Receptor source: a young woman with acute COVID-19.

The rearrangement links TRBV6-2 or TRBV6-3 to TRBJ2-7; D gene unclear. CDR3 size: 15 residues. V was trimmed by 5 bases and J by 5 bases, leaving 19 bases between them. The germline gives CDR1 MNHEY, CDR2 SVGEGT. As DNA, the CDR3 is TGTGCCAGCAGTGTGAACGGAGACTCAAGAGACGAGCAGTACTTC. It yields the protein CASSVNGDSRDEQYF.

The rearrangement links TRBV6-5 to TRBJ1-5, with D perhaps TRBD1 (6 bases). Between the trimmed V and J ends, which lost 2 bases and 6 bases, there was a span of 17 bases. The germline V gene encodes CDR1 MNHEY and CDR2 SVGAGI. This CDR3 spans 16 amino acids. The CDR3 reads CASSYGGQSVVQPQHF. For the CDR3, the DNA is TGTGCCAGCAGTTACGGTGGACAGAGCGTCGTTCAGCCCCAGCATTTT.

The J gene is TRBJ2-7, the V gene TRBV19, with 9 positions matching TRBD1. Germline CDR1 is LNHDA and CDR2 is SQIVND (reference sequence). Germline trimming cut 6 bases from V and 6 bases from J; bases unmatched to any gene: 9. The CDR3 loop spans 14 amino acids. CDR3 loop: CASRVDRGAGEQYF. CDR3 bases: TGTGCCAGTAGAGTGGACAGGGGTGCGGGCGAGCAGTACTTC. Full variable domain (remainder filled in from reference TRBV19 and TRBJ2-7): DGGITQSPKYLFRKEGQNVTLSCEQNLNHDAMYWYRQDPGQGLRLIYYSQIVNDFQKGDIAEGYSVSREKKESFPLTVTSAQKNPTAFYLCASRVDRGAGEQYFGPGTRLTVT.

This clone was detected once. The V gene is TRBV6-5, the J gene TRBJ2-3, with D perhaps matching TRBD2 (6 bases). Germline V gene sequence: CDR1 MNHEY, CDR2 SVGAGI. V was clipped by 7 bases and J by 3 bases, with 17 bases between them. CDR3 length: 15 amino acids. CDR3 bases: TGTGCCAGCACCCAAACCGGGGGTGGAACAGATACGCAGTATTTT. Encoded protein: CASTQTGGGTDTQYF.

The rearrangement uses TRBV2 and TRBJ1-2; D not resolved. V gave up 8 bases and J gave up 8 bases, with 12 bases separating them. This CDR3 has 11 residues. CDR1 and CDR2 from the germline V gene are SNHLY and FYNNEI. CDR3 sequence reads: CASDGSWGYTF. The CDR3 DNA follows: TGTGCCAGCGACGGGTCGTGGGGCTACACCTTC.

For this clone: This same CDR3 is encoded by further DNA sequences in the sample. CDR3 DNA: TGTGCCAGCAGGCGACAGCAGAACACTGAAGCTTTCTTT. It specifies CASRRQQNTEAFF. This chain uses TRBV7-3 with TRBJ1-1, with a weak D call TRBD1 (5 bases). V was pared by 6 bases and J by 1 base, with 9 bases between. Looked up from germline, CDR1 is SGHTA and CDR2 is FQGTGA. The CDR3 extends over 13 amino acids.

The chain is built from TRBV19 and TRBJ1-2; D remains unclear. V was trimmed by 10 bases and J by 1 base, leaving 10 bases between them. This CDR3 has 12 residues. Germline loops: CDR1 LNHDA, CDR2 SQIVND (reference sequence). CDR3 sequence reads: CATGGRNYGYTF. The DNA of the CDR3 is TGTGCCACCGGAGGGCGTAACTATGGCTACACCTTC.

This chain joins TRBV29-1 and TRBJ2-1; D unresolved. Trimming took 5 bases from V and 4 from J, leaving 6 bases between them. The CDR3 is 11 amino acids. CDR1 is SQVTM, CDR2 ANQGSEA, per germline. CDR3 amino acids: CSVTAYNEQFF. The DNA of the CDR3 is TGCAGCGTTACTGCTTACAATGAGCAGTTCTTC.

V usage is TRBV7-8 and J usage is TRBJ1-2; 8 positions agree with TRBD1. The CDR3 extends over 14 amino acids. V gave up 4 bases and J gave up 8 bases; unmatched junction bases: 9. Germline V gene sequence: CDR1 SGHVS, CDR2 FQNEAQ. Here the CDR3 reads CASSSTGASEGYTF. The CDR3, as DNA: TGTGCCAGCAGCTCGACAGGGGCAAGTGAGGGCTACACCTTC.

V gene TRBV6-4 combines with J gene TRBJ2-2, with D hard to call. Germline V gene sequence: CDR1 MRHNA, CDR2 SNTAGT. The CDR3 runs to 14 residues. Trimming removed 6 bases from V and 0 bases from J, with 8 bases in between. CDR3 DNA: TGTGCCAGCAGCACATCAGCGAACACCGGGGAGCTGTTTTTT. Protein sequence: CASSTSANTGELFF.

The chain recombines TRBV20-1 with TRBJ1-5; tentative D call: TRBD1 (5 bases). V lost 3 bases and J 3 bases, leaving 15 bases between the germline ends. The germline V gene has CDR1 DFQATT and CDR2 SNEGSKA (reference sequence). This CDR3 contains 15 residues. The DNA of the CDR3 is TGCAGTGCTAGTCCAGGGAAGGGATTCAATCAGCCCCAGCATTTT. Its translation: CSASPGKGFNQPQHF.

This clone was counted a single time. CDR3 amino acids: CASSLGTVFPSGANVLTF. CDR3 nucleotides: TGTGCCAGCAGCTTGGGGACAGTCTTCCCTTCTGGGGCCAACGTCCTGACTTTC. This rearrangement joins TRBV5-6 to TRBJ2-6; the D gene is possibly TRBD1 (6 bases). CDR1 and CDR2 from the germline V gene are SGHDT and YYEEEE. CDR3 length: 18 amino acids. V lost 0 bases and J lost 1, with 14 bases in between.

The CDR3 sequence: CASSQAGPSNQPQHF. Here the CDR3 DNA reads TGCGCCAGCAGTCAAGCAGGGCCGAGCAATCAGCCCCAGCATTTT. The chain has TRBV23-1 and TRBJ1-5; D is possibly TRBD1 (5 bases). TRBV23-1 is labeled an ORF, and its function is uncertain. V lost 2 bases, J lost 1 base, and 9 bases lay in between. The CDR3 has 15 amino acids.

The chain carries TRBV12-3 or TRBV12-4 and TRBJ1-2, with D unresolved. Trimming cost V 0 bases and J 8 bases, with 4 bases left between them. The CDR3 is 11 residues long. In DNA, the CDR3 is TGTGCCAGCAGTTTAGCGCGGGGCTACACCTTC. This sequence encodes CASSLARGYTF.

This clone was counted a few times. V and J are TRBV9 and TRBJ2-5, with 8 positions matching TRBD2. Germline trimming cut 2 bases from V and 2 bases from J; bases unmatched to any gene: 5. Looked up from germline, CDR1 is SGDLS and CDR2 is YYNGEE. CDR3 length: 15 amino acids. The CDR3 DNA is TGTGCCAGCAGCGTCACAACTAGCGGACAAGAGACCCAGTACTTC. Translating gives CASSVTTSGQETQYF.